Sequencing of this T cell receptor beta chain was carried out in a study of siplizumab effects on memory and regulatory T cells. Here immunoSEQ multiplex PCR was the method, and the copy in TCRdb shows in-frame clones only, minus some. The sample includes around 100,000 clones, nearly 95% of them seen just once. The CDR3 loop spans 14 amino acids. The germline V and J ends were trimmed by 1 base and 4 bases, with 10 bases remaining between them. CDR1 and CDR2 (germline): SGHDN, FVKESK. General study results and limits: Greater diversity than memory cells seemed evident in naive T cells, which also appeared to be major alloresponse contributors. The authors could not assign a naive or memory phenotype to roughly 75-95% of proliferating CD4+ or CD8+ clones. Most alloreactive clones went unmapped to unstimulated subsets; only a minor fraction mapped.

Concerning this clone itself: No antigen is known for it.

The chain has TRBV14 and TRBJ2-5; TRBD1 is a possible D gene (5 bases). Sequencing used Tregs sorted from blood. This sequence originates from a human donor in good health. The DNA of the CDR3 is TGTGCCAGCAGCCAAGGGGGCGGTGGAGAGACCCAGTACTTC. Translated: CASSQGGGGETQYF.